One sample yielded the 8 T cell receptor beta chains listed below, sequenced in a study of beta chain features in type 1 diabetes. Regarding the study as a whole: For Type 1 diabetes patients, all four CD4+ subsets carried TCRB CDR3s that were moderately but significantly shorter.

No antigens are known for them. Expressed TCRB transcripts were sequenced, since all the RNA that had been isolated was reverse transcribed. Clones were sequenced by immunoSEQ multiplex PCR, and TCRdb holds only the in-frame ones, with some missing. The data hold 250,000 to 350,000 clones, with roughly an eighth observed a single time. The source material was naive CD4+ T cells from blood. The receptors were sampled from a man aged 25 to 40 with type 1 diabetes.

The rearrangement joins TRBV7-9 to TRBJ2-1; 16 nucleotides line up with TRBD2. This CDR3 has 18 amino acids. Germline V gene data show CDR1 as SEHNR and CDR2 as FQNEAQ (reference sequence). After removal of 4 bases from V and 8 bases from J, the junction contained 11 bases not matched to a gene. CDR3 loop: CASSSGTSGRADWDEQFF. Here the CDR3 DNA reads TGTGCCAGCAGCTCAGGGACTAGCGGGAGGGCCGATTGGGATGAGCAGTTCTTC.

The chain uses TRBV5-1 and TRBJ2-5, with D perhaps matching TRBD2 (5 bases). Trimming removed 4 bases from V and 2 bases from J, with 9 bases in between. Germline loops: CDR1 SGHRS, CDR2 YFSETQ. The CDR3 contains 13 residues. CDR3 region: CASSMDLQETQYF. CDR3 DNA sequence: TGCGCCAGCAGCATGGACTTGCAAGAGACCCAGTACTTC.

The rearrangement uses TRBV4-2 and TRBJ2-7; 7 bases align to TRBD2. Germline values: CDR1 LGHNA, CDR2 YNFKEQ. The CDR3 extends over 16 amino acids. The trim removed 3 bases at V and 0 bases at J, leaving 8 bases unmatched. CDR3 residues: CASSQTGRGSSYEQYF. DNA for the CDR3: TGTGCCAGCAGCCAGACCGGTCGCGGGAGCTCCTACGAGCAGTACTTC.

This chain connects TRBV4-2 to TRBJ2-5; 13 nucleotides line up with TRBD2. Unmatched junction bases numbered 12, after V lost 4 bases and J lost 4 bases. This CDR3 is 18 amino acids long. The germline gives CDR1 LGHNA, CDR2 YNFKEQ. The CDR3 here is CASSRSLGLAGVGETQYF. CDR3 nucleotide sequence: TGTGCCAGCAGCCGAAGTCTCGGACTAGCGGGAGTTGGAGAGACCCAGTACTTC.

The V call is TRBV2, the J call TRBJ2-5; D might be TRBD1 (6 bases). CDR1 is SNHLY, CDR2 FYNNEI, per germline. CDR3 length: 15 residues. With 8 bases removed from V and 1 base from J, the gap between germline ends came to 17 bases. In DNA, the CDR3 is TGTGCCAGCCAGGGGTTTTCGTTTGGCCAAGAGACCCAGTACTTC. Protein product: CASQGFSFGQETQYF.

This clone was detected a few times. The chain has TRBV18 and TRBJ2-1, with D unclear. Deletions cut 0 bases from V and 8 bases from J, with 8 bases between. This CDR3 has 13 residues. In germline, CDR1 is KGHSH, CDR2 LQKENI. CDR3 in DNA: TGTGCCAGCTCACCACCCGCTTTAGATGAGCAGTTCTTC. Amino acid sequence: CASSPPALDEQFF.

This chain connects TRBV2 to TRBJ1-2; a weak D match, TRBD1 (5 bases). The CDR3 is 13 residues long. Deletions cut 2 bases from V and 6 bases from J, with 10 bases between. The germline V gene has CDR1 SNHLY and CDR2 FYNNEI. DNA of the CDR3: TGTGCCAGCAGTGAAAGCAGGGATGATGGCTACACCTTC. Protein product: CASSESRDDGYTF.

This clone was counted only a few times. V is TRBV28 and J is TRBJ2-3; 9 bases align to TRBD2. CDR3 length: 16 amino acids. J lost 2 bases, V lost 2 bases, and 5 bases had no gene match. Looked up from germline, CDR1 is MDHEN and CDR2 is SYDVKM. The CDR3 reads CASSLGLAGPTDTQYF. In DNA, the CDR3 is TGTGCCAGCAGTTTAGGGCTAGCGGGACCCACAGATACGCAGTATTTT.